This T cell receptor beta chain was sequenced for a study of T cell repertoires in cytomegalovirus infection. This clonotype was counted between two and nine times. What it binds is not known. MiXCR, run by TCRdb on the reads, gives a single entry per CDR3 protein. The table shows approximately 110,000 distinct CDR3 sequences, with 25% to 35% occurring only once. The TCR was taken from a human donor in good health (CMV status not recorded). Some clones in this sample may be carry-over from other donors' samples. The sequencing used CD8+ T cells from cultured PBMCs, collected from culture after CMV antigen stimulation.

CDR3 in amino acids: CASSLEGRTGSDEQFF. The DNA for the CDR3 is TGTGCCAGCAGCTTAGAGGGTCGGACGGGCTCGGACGAGCAGTTCTTC. The chain has TRBV7-6 and TRBJ2-1; no clear D gene. Germline V gene data show CDR1 as SGHVS and CDR2 as FNYEAQ. V gave up 1 base and J gave up 10 bases, with 20 bases separating them. The CDR3 spans 16 residues.